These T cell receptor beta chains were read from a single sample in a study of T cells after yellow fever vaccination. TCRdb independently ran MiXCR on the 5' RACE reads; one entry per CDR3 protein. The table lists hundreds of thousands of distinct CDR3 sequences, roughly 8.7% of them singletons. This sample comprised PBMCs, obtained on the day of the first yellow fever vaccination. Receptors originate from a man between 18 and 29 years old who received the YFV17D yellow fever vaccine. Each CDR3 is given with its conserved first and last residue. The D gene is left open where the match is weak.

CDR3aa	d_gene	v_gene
CASSREGPYTEAFF	NA	TRBV5-1
CASSPTGTQNTEAFF	NA	TRBV7-2
CAMGPGLYGYTF	NA	TRBV5-4
CASRRQGASETEAFF	TRBD1	TRBV19
CASRGPDEKLFF	NA	TRBV12-3/TRBV12-4
CASSQDRSGGPTDTQYF	TRBD2	TRBV4-2
CASSQDPRGRPRDTQYF	TRBD1	TRBV7-9
CASSSWRGYDSPLHF	NA	TRBV7-8
CASSVSGGTNEQFF	TRBD2	TRBV12-3/TRBV12-4
CSATARDRGLETQYF	TRBD1	TRBV20-1
CASSSGGNSPLHF	NA	TRBV5-1
CATSPRAGAADTQYF	TRBD2	TRBV24-1
CASSSAGEGETQYF	TRBD2	TRBV7-3
CASSLRGVGYTF	NA	TRBV12-3/TRBV12-4
CSAPDGNYGYTF	NA	TRBV20-1
CASSWDRPGELFF	TRBD1	TRBV7-6
CASSLLALGPGELFF	NA	TRBV7-2
CASSLRTGGYEQYF	TRBD1	TRBV5-6
CASSFLAGNEQFF	NA	TRBV12-3/TRBV12-4
CASSATGSGVSIGETQYF	NA	TRBV11-1
CASSPSTGIEEAFF	TRBD1	TRBV12-3/TRBV12-4
CAIRGQGLNEKLFF	TRBD1	TRBV10-3
CAISDIVSGGAQETQYF	TRBD2	TRBV10-3
CASSLPRLADNTDTQYF	TRBD2	TRBV7-2
CSARDRLAGGADTQYF	TRBD2	TRBV20-1
CASSSGQGLTEAFF	NA	TRBV19
CASSLEYWDTDTQYF	NA	TRBV5-1
CATSSGGTTQETQYF	TRBD2	TRBV15
CASSYKGQGEAFF	TRBD1	TRBV12-3/TRBV12-4
CASTGLLPALHF	NA	TRBV7-9
CASSYSQGGGELFF	NA	TRBV7-2
CASSSDYYEQYF	NA	TRBV7-2
CSARDLGGTGELFF	NA	TRBV20-1
CASSPRTSGTDTQYF	TRBD2	TRBV7-3
CASSWGTRSPGELFF	TRBD2	TRBV5-1
CASGLADRGWMSSYEQYF	TRBD1	TRBV12-5
CASTLSLNTGELFF	NA	TRBV3-1
CASSPGTGLIETQYF	NA	TRBV4-2
CASRPDLNVGNQPQHF	NA	TRBV21-1
CASSFDRRGYTF	NA	TRBV5-1
CASSYHGGGYTGELFF	TRBD2	TRBV6-5
CSVEVGQGGTEAFF	TRBD1	TRBV29-1
CSARRGGSNQPQHF	NA	TRBV20-1
CAWSVGAVLGNTEAFF	NA	TRBV30
CASSLGGGGLFNEQFF	NA	TRBV5-1
CASSHSGGNEKLFF	NA	TRBV3-1
CASSYFTGGAEAFF	NA	TRBV6-5
CASSQGTRGTPRDTGELFF	NA	TRBV4-1
CASNSFLGQRTDTQYF	NA	TRBV5-1
CASSWGERAYEQYF	NA	TRBV5-1
CASSFSSGGKETQYF	TRBD1	TRBV7-6
CASSSGNREAFF	NA	TRBV5-6
CASSFLGADGYEQYF	NA	TRBV7-2
CASSGTSGLTGEQFF	TRBD2	TRBV5-4
CASSQEDRSNQPQHF	TRBD1	TRBV4-2
CASSLAQLLNTEAFF	NA	TRBV5-6
CATQTGGTDTQYF	TRBD1	TRBV24-1
CASSPAPLTSRGSGANVLTF	NA	TRBV4-1
CASSYSASRETQYF	NA	TRBV6-2/TRBV6-3